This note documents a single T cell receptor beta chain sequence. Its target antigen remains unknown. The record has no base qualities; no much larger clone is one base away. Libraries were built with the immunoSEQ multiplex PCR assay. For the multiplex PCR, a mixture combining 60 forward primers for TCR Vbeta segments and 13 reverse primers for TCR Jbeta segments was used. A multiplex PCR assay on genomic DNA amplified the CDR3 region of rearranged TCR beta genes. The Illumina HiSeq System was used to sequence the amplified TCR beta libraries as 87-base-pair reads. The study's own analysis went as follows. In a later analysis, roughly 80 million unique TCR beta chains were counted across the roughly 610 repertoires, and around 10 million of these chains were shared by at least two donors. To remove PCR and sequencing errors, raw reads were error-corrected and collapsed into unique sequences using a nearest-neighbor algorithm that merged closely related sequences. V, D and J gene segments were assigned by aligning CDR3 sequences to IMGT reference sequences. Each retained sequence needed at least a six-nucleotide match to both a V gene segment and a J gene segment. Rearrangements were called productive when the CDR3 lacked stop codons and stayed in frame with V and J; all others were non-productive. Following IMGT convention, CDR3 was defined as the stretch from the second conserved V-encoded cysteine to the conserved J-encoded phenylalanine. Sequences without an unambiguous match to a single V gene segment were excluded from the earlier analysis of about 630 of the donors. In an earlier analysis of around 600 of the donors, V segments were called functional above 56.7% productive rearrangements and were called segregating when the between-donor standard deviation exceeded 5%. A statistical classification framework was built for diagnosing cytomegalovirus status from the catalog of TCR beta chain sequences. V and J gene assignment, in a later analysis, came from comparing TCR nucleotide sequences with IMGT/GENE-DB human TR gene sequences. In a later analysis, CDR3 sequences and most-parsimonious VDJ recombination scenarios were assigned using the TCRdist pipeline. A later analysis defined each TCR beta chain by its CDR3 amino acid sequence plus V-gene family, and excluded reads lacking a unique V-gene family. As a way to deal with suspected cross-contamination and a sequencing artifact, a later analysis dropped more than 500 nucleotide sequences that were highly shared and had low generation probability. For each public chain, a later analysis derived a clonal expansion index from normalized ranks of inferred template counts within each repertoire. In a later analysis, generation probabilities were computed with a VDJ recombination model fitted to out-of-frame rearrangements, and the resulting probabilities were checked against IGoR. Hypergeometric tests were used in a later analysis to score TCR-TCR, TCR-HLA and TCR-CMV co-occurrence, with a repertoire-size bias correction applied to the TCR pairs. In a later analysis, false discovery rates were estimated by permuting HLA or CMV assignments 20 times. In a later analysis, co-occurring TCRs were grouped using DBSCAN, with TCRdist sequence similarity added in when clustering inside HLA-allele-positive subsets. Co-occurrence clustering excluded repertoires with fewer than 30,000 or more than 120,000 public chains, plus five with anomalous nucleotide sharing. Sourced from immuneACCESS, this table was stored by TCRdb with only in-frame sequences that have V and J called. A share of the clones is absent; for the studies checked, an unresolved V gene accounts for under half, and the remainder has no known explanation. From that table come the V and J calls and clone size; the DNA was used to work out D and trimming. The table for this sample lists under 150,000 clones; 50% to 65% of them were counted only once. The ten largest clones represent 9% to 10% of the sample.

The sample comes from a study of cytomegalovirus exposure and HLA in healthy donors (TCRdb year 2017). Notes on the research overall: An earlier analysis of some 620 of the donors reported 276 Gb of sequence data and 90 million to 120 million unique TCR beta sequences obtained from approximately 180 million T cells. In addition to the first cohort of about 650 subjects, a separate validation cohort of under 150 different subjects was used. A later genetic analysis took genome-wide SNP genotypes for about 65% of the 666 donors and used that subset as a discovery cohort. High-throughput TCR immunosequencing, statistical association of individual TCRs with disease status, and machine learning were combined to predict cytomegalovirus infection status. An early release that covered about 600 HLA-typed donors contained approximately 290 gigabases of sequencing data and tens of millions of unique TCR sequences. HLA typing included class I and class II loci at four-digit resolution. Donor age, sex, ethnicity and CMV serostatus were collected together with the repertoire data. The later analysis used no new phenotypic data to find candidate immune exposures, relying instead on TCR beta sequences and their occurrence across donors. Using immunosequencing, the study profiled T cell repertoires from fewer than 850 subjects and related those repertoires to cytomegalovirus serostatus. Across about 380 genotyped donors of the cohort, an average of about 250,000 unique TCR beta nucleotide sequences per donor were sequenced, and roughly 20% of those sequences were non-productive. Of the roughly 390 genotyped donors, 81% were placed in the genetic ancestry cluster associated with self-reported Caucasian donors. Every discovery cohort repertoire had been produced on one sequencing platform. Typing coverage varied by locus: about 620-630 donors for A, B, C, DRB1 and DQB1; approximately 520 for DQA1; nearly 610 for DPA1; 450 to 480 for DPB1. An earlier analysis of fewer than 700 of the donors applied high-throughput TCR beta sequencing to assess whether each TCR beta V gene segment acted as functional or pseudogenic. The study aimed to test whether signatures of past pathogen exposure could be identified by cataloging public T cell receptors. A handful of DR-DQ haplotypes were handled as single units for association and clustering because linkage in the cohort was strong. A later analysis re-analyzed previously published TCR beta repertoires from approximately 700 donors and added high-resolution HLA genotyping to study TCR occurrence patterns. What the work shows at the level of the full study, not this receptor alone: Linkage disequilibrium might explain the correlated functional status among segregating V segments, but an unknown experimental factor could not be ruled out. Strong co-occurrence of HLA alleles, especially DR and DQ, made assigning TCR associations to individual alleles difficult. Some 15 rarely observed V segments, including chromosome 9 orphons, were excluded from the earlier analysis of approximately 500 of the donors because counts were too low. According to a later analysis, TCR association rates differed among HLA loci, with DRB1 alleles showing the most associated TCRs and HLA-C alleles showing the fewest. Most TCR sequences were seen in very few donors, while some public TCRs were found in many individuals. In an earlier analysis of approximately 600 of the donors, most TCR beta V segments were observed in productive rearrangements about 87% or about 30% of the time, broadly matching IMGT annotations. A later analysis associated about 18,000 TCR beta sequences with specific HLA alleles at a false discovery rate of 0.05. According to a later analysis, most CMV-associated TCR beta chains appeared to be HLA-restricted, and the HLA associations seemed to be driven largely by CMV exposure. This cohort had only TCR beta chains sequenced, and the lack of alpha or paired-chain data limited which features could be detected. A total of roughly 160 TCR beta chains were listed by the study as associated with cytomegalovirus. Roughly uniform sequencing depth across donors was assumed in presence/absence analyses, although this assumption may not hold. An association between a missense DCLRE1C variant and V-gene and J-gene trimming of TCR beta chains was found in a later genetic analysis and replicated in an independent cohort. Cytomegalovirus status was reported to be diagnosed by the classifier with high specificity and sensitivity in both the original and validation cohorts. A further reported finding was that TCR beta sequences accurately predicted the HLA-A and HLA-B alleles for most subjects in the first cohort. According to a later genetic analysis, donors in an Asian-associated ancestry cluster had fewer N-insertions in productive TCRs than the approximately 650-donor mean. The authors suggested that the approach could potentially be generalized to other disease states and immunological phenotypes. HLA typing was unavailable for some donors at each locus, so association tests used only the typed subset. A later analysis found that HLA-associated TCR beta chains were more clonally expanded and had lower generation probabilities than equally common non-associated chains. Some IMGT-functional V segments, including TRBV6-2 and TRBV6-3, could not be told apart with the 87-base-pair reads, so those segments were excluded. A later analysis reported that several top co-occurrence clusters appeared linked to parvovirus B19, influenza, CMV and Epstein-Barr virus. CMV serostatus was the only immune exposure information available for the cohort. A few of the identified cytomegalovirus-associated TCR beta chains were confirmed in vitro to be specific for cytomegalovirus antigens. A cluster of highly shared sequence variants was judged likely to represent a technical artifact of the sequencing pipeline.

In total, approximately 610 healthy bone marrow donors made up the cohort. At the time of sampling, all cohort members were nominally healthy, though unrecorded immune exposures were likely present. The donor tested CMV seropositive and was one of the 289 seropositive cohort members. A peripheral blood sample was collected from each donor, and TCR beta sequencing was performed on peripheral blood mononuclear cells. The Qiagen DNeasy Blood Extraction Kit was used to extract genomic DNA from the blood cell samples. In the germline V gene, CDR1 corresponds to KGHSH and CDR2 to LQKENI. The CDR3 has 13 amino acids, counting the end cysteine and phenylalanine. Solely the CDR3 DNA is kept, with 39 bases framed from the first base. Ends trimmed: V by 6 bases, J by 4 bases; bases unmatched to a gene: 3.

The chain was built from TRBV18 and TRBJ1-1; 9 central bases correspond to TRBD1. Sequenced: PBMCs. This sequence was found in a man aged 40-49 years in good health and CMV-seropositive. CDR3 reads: CASSTGGGTEAFF. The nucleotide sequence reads TGTGCCAGCTCGACAGGGGGGGGCACTGAAGCTTTCTTT.